The 5 T cell receptor beta chains below were found in one sample sequenced in a study of T-cell memory formation after mild COVID-19. A single record per CDR3 protein comes from TCRdb applying MiXCR to the 5' RACE reads. Of some 350,000 distinct CDR3 sequences listed, about an eighth are singletons. The source material was PBMCs or a T cell subset sorted from them (not recorded which). These receptors were taken from a man in his late teens or twenties who had mild COVID-19 (a few samples of this study predate the infection). Cell type and time point are not known.

V usage is TRBV5-1 and J usage is TRBJ2-2, with D unclear. The ends were cut back, 4 bases at V and 4 bases at J, with 8 bases in the middle. Germline V CDR1 and CDR2: SGHRS, YFSETQ. The CDR3 is made up of 13 amino acids. CDR3 region: CASSVQTTGELFF. The CDR3 DNA reads as TGCGCCAGCAGCGTCCAGACCACCGGGGAGCTGTTTTTT.

The chain combines TRBV4-1 with TRBJ2-7; D is perhaps TRBD2 (6 bases). The V gene lost 0 bases and the J gene lost 7 bases, with 16 bases spanning the gap. CDR3 length equals 15 residues. Per germline, CDR1 MGHRA and CDR2 YSYEKL. CDR3 region: CASSQDYLVREEQYF. Written as DNA, the CDR3 is TGCGCCAGCAGCCAAGACTACCTAGTACGGGAGGAGCAGTACTTC.

In its sample, this clonotype was seen a few times. This chain connects TRBV6-2 or TRBV6-3 to TRBJ2-4, with D perhaps assigned TRBD1 or TRBD2 (6 bases each). Germline V gene data show CDR1 as MNHEY and CDR2 as SVGEGT. CDR3 size: 18 residues. Trimming left V 5 bases short and J 8 bases short, with 28 bases between. The CDR3 nucleotides read TGTGCCAGCAGTCTCCGGGGAGGCAGGGGTCTCCGCAAGGACATTCAGTACTTC. Protein: CASSLRGGRGLRKDIQYF.

There are a few counts of this clonotype. The J gene is TRBJ1-2, the V gene TRBV10-3; 9 bases match TRBD1. The trim removed 8 bases at V and 4 bases at J, leaving 11 bases unmatched. The length of the CDR3 is 15 residues. Germline V lookup: CDR1 ENHRY, CDR2 SYGVKD. CDR3 sequence: CAIRDRAVSRYGYTF. In DNA, the CDR3 is TGTGCCATCCGGGACAGGGCAGTGTCCCGCTATGGCTACACCTTC.

This clonotype came up many times. This chain links TRBV7-2 with TRBJ2-5; 7 bases are a match to TRBD1. This CDR3 spans 16 amino acids. V dropped 5 bases and J dropped 1; count of bases not matched to a gene: 10. CDR1 is SGHTA and CDR2 is FQGNSA in the germline V gene. The CDR3 DNA follows: TGTGCCAGCAGCCCGCGTAGGGGGCCCCTCCAAGAGACCCAGTACTTC. It yields the protein CASSPRRGPLQETQYF.